The T cell receptor (beta chain) under discussion was sequenced for a study of blood T cell repertoires in COVID-19. Study-wide context: COVID-19 samples, acute and convalescent, were from the United States, Italy and Spain. The analysed material was cDNA or gDNA that came from T cells, B-cell-depleted T cells, or PBMCs.

Seattle enrolled patients during active infection and tracked them longitudinally. Clones were sequenced by immunoSEQ multiplex PCR, and TCRdb holds only the in-frame ones, with some missing. Seen here are roughly 110,000 clones, about 85% observed once, and the top ten hold about 5.5%. This clone was counted only a few times. This sequence originates from a woman aged 55-69 years with COVID-19, enrolled during active disease. Sequencing input: peripheral blood.

CDR3 bases: TGTGCCACCAGTCTACAAATTTCACAGGGACAACATCAGCCCCAGCATTTT. Encoded protein: CATSLQISQGQHQPQHF. The genes are TRBV24-1 and TRBJ1-5; D is perhaps TRBD1 (6 bases). The CDR3 length is 17 residues. Deletions cut 6 bases from V and 5 bases from J, with 22 bases between. Germline V gene data show CDR1 as KGHDR and CDR2 as SFDVKD.